This TCR beta chain was identified during a study of Ad26.COV2.S vaccination and SARS-CoV-2 variants (dated by TCRdb to the early 2020s). At the level of the whole study: Vaccine-arm donors were drawn from COV1001, a multicentre, randomized, double-blind, placebo-controlled phase I-IIa trial of Ad26.COV2.S in healthy adults. Investigators did not know the trial group allocation while performing experiments and assessing outcomes. A total of some 30 samples were included in the TCR-sequenced set, comprising about 20 Ad26.COV2.S vaccine recipients, 5 placebo recipients and 8 SARS-CoV-2 convalescent individuals. Ad26.COV2.S was administered intramuscularly at a dose of 5x10^10 or 1x10^11 viral particles, either as one shot or as two shots given 56 days apart. Trial participants were randomized into five groups of five, in which low-dose or high-dose Ad26.COV2.S was given once or twice, or placebo was given on both occasions. Sequencing of the TCRbeta repertoire served to evaluate the specificity and breadth of SARS-CoV-2-reactive T cell receptors following Ad26.COV2.S vaccination.

The sample's treatment or condition label is to be understood as: over 15 received Ad26.COV2.S at low or high dose, single or two shots; several received placebo; per-sample allocation not given. For vaccine and placebo recipients, the sequenced repertoires came from samples collected on day 63 after the first injection. Between 29 July and 7 August 2020, Cohort 1b enrolled fewer than 30 adults aged 18-55 years at one site in Boston, USA. Ad26.COV2.S was a replication-incompetent adenovirus type 26 vector expressing a prefusion-stabilized SARS-CoV-2 spike protein from the original Wuhan strain. The full study reports these points: Vaccine and placebo recipients had similar non-spike TCR breadth, a finding consistent with the vaccine containing only spike. Compared with placebo recipients, Ad26.COV2.S recipients showed higher spike-specific TCR breadth (P = 0.0014). The study lacked the statistical power to compare responses across vaccine doses or regimens. After vaccination, spike-specific CD8+ and CD4+ T cell responses were reported to show substantial breadth. The authors noted that total T cell responses may have been underestimated by the TCR breadth and depth analyses.

V is cut back by 4 bases and J by 4 bases, with 5 bases in the junction unmatched. The CDR3 numbers 14 residues from cysteine through phenylalanine. The sequence is cut down to CDR3 DNA, 42 bases in frame from base 1. Taken from the germline V gene, the CDR1 and CDR2 loops are SGHTA and FQGNSA. TCRbeta CDR3 regions were sequenced with the immunoSEQ Assay. After extraction, genomic DNA underwent amplification by bias-controlled multiplex PCR, followed by high-throughput sequencing. The source study handled its data this way. To quantify the absolute abundance of every unique TCRbeta CDR3 region, sequences were collapsed and filtered. Usable DNA was measured by amplifying reference genes present in all nucleated cells, and TCRbeta template counts were normalized to that usable DNA to estimate T cell fraction. Repertoire TCRs were annotated as SARS-CoV-2-specific by exact matching of V gene, CDR3 amino acid sequence and J gene to a known reactive TCR set. The reference SARS-CoV-2 TCR set was obtained from MIRA and was filtered for enrichment in COVID-19-positive ImmuneCODE repertoires, whereby public or cross-reactive TCRs were removed. Drawing on the MIRA antigens, annotated TCRs were analysed further at the level of specific ORF or position within ORF. Depth was the summed frequency of annotated unique rearrangements, while breadth was defined as annotated unique rearrangements over total unique productive rearrangements. Group comparisons of TCR breadth used two-sided Wilcoxon rank-sum tests. Imported from immuneACCESS, the table was reduced by TCRdb to in-frame sequences with V and J called. These copies leave out some clones; in studies compared against another copy, an unresolved V gene accounts for under half, and the cause of the remainder is not known. V and J calls plus clone size are reproduced from that table; the DNA served to infer D and trimming. The sample includes hundreds of thousands of clones, with about 88% observed a single time. 5.5% to 7% of the sample is in the top ten clones.

A remark on this clone: No antigen is known for it. No clone much larger than this one lies a single base away; base qualities are absent.

This sequence uses TRBV7-2 and TRBJ1-1, with 8 central nucleotides matching TRBD1. Sequencing used peripheral blood, obtained in a trial of Ad26.COV2.S vaccine versus placebo. The receptor comes from a person aged 18-60 years who received the Ad26.COV2.S COVID-19 vaccine or a placebo. The CDR3 in this case is CASSSGQGITEAFF. The DNA reads TGTGCCAGCAGCTCAGGACAGGGTATCACTGAAGCTTTCTTT.